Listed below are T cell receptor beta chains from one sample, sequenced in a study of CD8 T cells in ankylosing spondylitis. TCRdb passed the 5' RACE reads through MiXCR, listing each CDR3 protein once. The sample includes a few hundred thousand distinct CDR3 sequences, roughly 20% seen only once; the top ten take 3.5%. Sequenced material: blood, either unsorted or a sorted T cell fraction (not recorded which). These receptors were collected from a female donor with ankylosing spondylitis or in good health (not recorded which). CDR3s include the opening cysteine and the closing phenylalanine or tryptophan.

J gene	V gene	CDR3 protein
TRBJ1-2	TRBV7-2	CASSSSGTYGYTF
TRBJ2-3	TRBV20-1	CSANGLAGADTQYF
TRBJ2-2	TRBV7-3	CASSLAGQNTGELFF
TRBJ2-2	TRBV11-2	CASSLDPGSGELFF
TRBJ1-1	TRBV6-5	CASSYQGLKNTEAFF
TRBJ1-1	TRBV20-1	CSASPRDRPMNTEAFF
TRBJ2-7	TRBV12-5	CASGSPGPRPYEQYF
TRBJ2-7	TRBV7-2	CASSSGGAYEQYF
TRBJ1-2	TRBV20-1	CSARPVGFGGDGYTF
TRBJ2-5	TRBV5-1	CASSPSGDETQYF
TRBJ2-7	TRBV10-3	CAISEPDRGRYEQYF
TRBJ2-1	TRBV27	CASSPGNRGVNEQFF
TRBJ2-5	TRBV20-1	CSAFGEDYQETQYF
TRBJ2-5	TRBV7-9	CASSQGLAITQETQYF
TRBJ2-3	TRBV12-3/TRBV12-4	CASHSLRTGTVDTQYF
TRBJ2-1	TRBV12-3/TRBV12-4	CASSSRAGGRWSSYNEQFF
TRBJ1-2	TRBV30	CASIQGDYGYTF
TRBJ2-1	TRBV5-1	CASSVDRLGEQFF
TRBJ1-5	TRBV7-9	CASSLGARPQHF
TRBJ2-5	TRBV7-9	CASSLREETQYF
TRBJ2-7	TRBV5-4	CASSLPRGGHSYEQYF
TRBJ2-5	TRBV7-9	CASSFETIETQYF
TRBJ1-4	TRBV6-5	CASSSQGSTNEKLFF
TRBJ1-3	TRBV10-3	CAISQVGPSGNTIYF
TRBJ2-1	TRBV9	CASSLSGNNNEQFF
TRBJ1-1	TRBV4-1	CASSQGQGVSKLENGAFF
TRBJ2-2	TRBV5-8	CARDNQGAGELFF
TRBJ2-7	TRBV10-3	CAISRDRILYEQYF
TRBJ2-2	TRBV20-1	CSASSGQITGELFF
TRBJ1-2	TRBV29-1	CSVEPGGHYTF
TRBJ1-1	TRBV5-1	CASSLSPYPDAEAFF
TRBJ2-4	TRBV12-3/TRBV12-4	CASSHTYRTGAKNIQYF
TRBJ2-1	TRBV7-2	CASSLTGTPKVNEQFF
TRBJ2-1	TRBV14	CASRSGASGPLGEQFF
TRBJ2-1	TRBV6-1	CASSVERATHEQFF
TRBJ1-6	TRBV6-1	CASSRTALNSPLHF
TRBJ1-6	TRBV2	CASGGQGDSPLHF
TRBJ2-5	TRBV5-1	CASSLVGTLGGVGETQYF
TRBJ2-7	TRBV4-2	CASSQSHGGGQTYEQYF
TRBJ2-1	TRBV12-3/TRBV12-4	CASSQTMSSYNEQFF
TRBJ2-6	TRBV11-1	CASSSQGNSIAGANVLTF
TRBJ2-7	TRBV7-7	CASSLDRTSFEQYF
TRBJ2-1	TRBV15	CATSRAQRGINEQFF
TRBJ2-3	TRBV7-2	CASSLVGRGDTQYF
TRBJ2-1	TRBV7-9	CASTYGLAGVSEQFF